The 4 T cell receptor beta chains below come from one sample, sequenced in a study of cytomegalovirus exposure and HLA in healthy donors. PCR employed 60 Vbeta and 13 Jbeta primers. Only in-frame clones appear in the TCRdb table, and some are missing; sequencing was by immunoSEQ multiplex PCR. Its table lists about 120,000 clones. The specimen was PBMCs. The receptors shown here come from a man younger than 35 in good health and CMV-seronegative.

This chain links TRBV19 with TRBJ1-3; weak D call: TRBD1 (6 bases). Per germline, CDR1 LNHDA and CDR2 SQIVND (reference sequence). This CDR3 has 20 residues. V was shortened by 2 bases and J by 1 base, with 24 bases between the two germline ends. The DNA for the CDR3 is TGTGCCAGTAGTATAACCACACAACCCTTCCGGGACACGTCTGGAAACACCATATATTTT. Its protein is CASSITTQPFRDTSGNTIYF.

The chain uses TRBV7-9 and TRBJ2-1, with a tentative D call TRBD2 (6 bases). V lost 5 bases, J lost 4 bases, and 18 bases lay in between. The CDR3 runs to 16 residues. CDR1 is SEHNR and CDR2 is FQNEAQ in the germline V gene (reference sequence). The CDR3 nucleotides read TGTGCCAGCAGCGGAGGGTGGGCACTGCTGTACAATGAGCAGTTCTTC. It yields the protein CASSGGWALLYNEQFF.

The chain has TRBV29-1 and TRBJ1-2; 7 bases are shared with TRBD1. This CDR3 is built from 16 residues. CDR1 is SQVTM, CDR2 ANQGSEA, per germline. V shed 3 bases and J 6 bases; nucleotides not matched to a gene: 16. The CDR3 here is CSVEGPGQRGYDGYTF. Written as DNA, the CDR3 is TGCAGCGTTGAGGGACCGGGACAGAGGGGATACGATGGCTACACCTTC.

The chain has TRBV9 and TRBJ2-2, with a possible D match to TRBD2 (6 bases). V was clipped by 4 bases and J by 6 bases, with 13 bases between them. Germline CDR1 SGDLS, CDR2 YYNGEE. The CDR3 has 14 amino acids. CDR3 region: CASSSRRASGELFF. The CDR3 coding sequence is TGTGCCAGCAGCTCCCGGAGGGCGTCCGGGGAGCTGTTTTTT.